This record concerns one T cell receptor (delta chain) sequence. TCRdb records a much larger clone's protein for this DNA, with a difference at residue 5 that likely arises from a read error; the protein given is the translation of the DNA. The data derive from a study of gamma-delta chains in newborns, infants, children. Study-wide background: Innate gammadelta T cells reportedly expand polyclonally right after birth, driven by microbial exposure, per the title.

Germline-derived CDR1 and CDR2 are GEAIGNYY and EKD. The CDR3 extends over 16 amino acids. TCRdb reran clone calling via CATT on the reads. The table lists about 3,400 delta-chain clones, under 0.35% of them singletons. The chain couples TRDV2 to TRDJ1; 9 nucleotides line up with TRDD3. This receptor was identified in a child who was a newborn, infant or young child, either healthy, febrile or measles-vaccinated (not recorded which). The source material was blood. The CDR3 region is CACDILGDQSTDKLIF. The DNA for the CDR3 is TGTGCCTGCGACATACTGGGGGACCAATCCACCGATAAACTCATCTTT.